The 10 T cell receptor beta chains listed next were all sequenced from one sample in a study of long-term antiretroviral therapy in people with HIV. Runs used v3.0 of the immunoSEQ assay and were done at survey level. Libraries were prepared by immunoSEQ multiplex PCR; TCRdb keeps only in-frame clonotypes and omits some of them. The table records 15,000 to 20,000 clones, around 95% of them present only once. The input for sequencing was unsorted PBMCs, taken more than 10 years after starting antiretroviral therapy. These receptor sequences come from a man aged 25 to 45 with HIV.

CDR3 region: CASSLGQGGYGYTF. Written as DNA, the CDR3 is TGCGCCAGCAGCTTAGGGCAGGGGGGCTATGGCTACACCTTC. This sequence joins TRBV5-1 and TRBJ1-2, with 7 bases aligning to TRBD1. From germline, CDR1 is SGHRS and CDR2 YFSETQ. The CDR3 runs to 14 residues. Unmatched junction bases numbered 5, after V lost 2 bases and J lost 4 bases.

CDR3 coding DNA: TGTGCCTGGAGTAAGGGACTAGCGGGTAGCACAGATACGCAGTATTTT. As protein: CAWSKGLAGSTDTQYF. The rearrangement links TRBV30 to TRBJ2-3, with 12 bases that match TRBD2. CDR1 and CDR2 from the germline V gene are GTSNPN and SVGIG (reference sequence). Losses at the gene ends were 2 bases for V and 0 bases for J; bases not matched to a gene: 3. CDR3 length equals 16 residues. The full variable domain, with the rest looked up from reference TRBV30 and TRBJ2-3, is SQTIHQWPATLVQPVGSPLSLECTVEGTSNPNLYWYRQAAGRGLQLLFYSVGIGQISSEVPQNLSASRPQDRQFILSSKKLLLSDSGFYLCAWSKGLAGSTDTQYFGPGTRLTVL.

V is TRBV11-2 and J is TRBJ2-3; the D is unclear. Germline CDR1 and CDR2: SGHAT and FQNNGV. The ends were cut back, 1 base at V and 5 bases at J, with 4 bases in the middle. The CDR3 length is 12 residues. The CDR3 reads CASSLGIDTQYF. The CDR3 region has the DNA TGTGCCAGCAGCTTAGGTATAGATACGCAGTATTTT.

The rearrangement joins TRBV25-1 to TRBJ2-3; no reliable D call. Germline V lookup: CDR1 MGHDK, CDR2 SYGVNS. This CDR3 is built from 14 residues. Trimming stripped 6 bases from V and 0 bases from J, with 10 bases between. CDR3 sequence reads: CASRSGTSTDTQYF. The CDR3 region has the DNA TGTGCCAGCAGATCAGGAACTAGCACAGATACGCAGTATTTT.

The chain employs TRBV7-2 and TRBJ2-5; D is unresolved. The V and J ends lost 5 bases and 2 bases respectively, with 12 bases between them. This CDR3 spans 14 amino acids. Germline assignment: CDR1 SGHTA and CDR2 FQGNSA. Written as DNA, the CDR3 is TGTGCCAGCAGCCGAATGGCCTTACAAGAGACCCAGTACTTC. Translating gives CASSRMALQETQYF.

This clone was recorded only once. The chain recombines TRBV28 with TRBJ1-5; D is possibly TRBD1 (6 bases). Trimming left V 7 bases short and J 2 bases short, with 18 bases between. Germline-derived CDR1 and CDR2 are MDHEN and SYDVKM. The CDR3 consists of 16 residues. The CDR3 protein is CASTPGGRPGNQPQHF. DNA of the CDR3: TGTGCCAGCACCCCGGGGGGGCGCCCGGGCAATCAGCCCCAGCATTTT.

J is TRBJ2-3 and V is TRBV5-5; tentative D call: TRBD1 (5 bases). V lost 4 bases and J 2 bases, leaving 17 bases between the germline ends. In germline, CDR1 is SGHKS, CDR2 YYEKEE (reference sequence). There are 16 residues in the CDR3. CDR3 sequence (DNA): TGTGCCAGCAGCAGGGGTGTTGGTGTTAACACAGATACGCAGTATTTT. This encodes CASSRGVGVNTDTQYF.

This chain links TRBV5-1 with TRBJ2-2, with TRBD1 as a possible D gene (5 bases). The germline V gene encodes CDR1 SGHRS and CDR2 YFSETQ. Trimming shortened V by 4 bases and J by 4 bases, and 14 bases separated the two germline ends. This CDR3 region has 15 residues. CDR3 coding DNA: TGCGCCAGCAGCAACGCAGGGTCGGGCACCGGGGAGCTGTTTTTT. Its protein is CASSNAGSGTGELFF.

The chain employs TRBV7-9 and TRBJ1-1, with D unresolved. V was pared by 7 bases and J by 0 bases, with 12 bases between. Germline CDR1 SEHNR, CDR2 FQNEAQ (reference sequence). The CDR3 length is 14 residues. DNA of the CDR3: TGTGCCAGCAAGAAGGCGGGTTTGAACACTGAAGCTTTCTTT. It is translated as CASKKAGLNTEAFF.

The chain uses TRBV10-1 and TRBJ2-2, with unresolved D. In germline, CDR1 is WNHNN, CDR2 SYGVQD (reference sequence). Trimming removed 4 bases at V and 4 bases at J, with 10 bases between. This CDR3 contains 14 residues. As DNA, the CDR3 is TGCGCCAGCAGTGCTGGGCTCAGCACCGGGGAGCTGTTTTTT. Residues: CASSAGLSTGELFF.